This T cell receptor beta chain was documented in a study of blood T cell repertoires in COVID-19. The assay was immunoSEQ multiplex PCR, and TCRdb's table has in-frame clones only and misses some. The profile shows around 45,000 clones, around 90% of them singletons. Germline CDR1 is MNHEY and CDR2 is SVGEGT. The CDR3 runs to 16 residues. J gave up 4 bases and V 0 bases, and 6 bases lay outside the gene matches. Specimen: peripheral blood. The receptor was isolated from a man in his fifties or sixties with active COVID-19. The chain combines TRBV6-2 or TRBV6-3 with TRBJ2-3, with TRBD2 matching over 8 bases. This CDR3 reads CASSYSGTSESDTQYF. Here the CDR3 DNA reads TGTGCCAGCAGTTACTCCGGGACTAGTGAGTCAGATACGCAGTATTTT.